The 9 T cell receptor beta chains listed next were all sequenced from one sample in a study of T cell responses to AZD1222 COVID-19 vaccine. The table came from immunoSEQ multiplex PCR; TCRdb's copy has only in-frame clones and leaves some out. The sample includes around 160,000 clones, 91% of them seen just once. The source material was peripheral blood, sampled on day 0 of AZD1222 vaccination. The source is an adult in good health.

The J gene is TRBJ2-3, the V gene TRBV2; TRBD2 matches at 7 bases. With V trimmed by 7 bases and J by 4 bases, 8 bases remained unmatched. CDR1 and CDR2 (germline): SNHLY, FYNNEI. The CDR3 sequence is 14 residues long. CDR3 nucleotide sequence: TGTGCCAGCAAGGACTCCAGCGGGGCAGATACGCAGTATTTT. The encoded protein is CASKDSSGADTQYF. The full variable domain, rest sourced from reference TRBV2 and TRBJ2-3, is EPEVTQTPSHQVTQMGQEVILRCVPISNHLYFYWYRQILGQKVEFLVSFYNNEISEKSEIFDDQFSVERPDGSNFTLKIRSTKLEDSAMYFCASKDSSGADTQYFGPGTRLTVL.

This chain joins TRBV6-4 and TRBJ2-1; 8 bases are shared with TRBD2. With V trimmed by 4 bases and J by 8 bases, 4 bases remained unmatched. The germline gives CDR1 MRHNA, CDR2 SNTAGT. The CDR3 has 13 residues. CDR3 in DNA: TGTGCCAGCAGTGTTGAGACTAGCGATGAGCAGTTCTTC. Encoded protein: CASSVETSDEQFF.

The CDR3 region is CASSTSGVETQYF. CDR3 bases: TGTGCCAGCAGCACCTCCGGAGTGGAGACCCAGTACTTC. The J gene is TRBJ2-5, the V gene TRBV5-8, with no clear D. This CDR3 is 13 amino acids long. Per the germline V gene, CDR1 is SGHTS and CDR2 is YDEGEE. Trimming left V 4 bases short and J 5 bases short, with 12 bases between.

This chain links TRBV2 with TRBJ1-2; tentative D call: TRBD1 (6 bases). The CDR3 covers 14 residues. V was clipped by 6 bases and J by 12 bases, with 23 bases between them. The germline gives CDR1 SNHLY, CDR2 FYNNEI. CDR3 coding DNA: TGTGCCAGCAGAATCTCGACAGGAACTTCCGACGACACCTTC. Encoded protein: CASRISTGTSDDTF.

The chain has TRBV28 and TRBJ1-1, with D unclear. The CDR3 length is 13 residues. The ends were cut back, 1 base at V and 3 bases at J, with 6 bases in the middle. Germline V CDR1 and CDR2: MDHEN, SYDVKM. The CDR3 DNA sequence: TGTGCCAGCAGTTTATACCGGGACACTGAAGCTTTCTTT. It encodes CASSLYRDTEAFF. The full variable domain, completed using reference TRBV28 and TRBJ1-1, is DVKVTQSSRYLVKRTGEKVFLECVQDMDHENMFWYRQDPGLGLRLIYFSYDVKMKEKGDIPEGYSVSREKKERFSLILESASTNQTSMYLCASSLYRDTEAFFGQGTRLTVV.

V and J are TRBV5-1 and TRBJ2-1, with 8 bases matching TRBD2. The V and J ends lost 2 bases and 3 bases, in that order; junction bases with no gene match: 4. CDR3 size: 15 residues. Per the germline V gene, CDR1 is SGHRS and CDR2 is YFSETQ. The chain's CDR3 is CASSLAGASYNEQFF. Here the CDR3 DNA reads TGCGCCAGCAGCTTAGCGGGGGCCAGCTACAATGAGCAGTTCTTC.

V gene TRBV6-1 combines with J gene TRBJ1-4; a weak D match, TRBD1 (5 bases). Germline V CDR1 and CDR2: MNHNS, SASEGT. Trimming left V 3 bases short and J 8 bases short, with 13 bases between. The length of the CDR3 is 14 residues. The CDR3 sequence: CASSDGGVREKLFF. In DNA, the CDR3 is TGTGCCAGCAGTGATGGGGGGGTTAGAGAAAAACTGTTTTTT.

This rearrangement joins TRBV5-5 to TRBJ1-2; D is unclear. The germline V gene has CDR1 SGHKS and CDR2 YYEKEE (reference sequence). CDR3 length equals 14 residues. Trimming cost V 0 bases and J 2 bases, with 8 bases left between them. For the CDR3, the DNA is TGTGCCAGCAGCTTGGCAACAGAGAACTATGGCTACACCTTC. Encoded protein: CASSLATENYGYTF.

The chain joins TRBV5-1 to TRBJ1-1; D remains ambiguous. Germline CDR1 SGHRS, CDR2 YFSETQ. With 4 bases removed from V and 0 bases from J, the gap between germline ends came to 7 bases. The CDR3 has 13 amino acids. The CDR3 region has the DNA TGCGCCAGCAGCCTAGGGATGAACACTGAAGCTTTCTTT. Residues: CASSLGMNTEAFF.